The 20 T cell receptor beta chains presented below share a single source sample, sequenced in a study of cytomegalovirus exposure and HLA in healthy donors. PCR primers comprised 60 Vbeta and 13 Jbeta primers. Assay: immunoSEQ multiplex PCR; the TCRdb copy retains only in-frame clones and omits some. Counted here are over 150,000 clones, about 71% occurring once; the ten biggest clones make up approximately 1.3%. The sample comprised PBMCs. The receptors derive from a man between 45 and 60 years old in good health and CMV-seronegative.

The chain couples TRBV4-1 to TRBJ2-7; D is ambiguous. Germline CDR1 is MGHRA and CDR2 is YSYEKL. Deletions cut 0 bases from V and 3 bases from J, with 6 bases between. CDR3 size: 13 residues. The CDR3 DNA reads as TGCGCCAGCAGCCAAGACGCCGGCTACGAGCAGTACTTC. Amino acid sequence: CASSQDAGYEQYF.

The rearrangement links TRBV2 to TRBJ2-3; D is unresolved. The CDR3 is made up of 14 amino acids. Trimming took off 4 bases at V and 0 bases at J, with 8 bases between the two ends. Germline lookup yields CDR1 SNHLY and CDR2 FYNNEI. The CDR3, as DNA: TGTGCCAGCAGTGTTTTTTATAGCACAGATACGCAGTATTTT. This codes for CASSVFYSTDTQYF.

There are a few counts of this clone. V is TRBV28 and J is TRBJ2-5; unclear D gene. The J call may be faulty, since TRBJ2-7 better matches the DNA end. The CDR3 consists of 14 residues. CDR1 is MDHEN and CDR2 is SYDVKM in the germline V gene. Written as DNA, the CDR3 is TGTGCCAGCAGTTATCCCCTCGTGAGCTACGAGCAGTACTTC. Translating gives CASSYPLVSYEQYF.

This rearrangement joins TRBV28 to TRBJ2-3, with TRBD1 identical over 9 bases. The V gene end was trimmed by 0 bases and the J gene end by 14 bases; junction bases not matched to a gene: 9. The CDR3 runs 14 residues. Germline assignment: CDR1 MDHEN and CDR2 SYDVKM. The CDR3 bases are TGTGCCAGCAGTTTATGGCGCGTGGGGACAGGGTTGTATTTT. Its translation: CASSLWRVGTGLYF.

This clone occurred once. The chain has TRBV5-1 and TRBJ2-3; D remains ambiguous. V was cut by 0 bases and J by 0 bases, with 17 bases left in between. The CDR3 has 18 amino acids. The germline V gene encodes CDR1 SGHRS and CDR2 YFSETQ. CDR3 sequence (DNA): TGCGCCAGCAGCTTGGCCTTTTCCACAGAACCTAGCACAGATACGCAGTATTTT. Its translation is CASSLAFSTEPSTDTQYF.

The chain employs TRBV4-1 and TRBJ2-7; 8 positions agree with TRBD2. The CDR3 is 16 amino acids. The ends lost 0 bases at V and 0 bases at J; junction bases unmatched: 4. Germline CDR1 and CDR2: MGHRA and YSYEKL. The DNA for the CDR3 is TGCGCCAGCAGCCAAGATCGGGGGGGGACCTCCTACGAGCAGTACTTC. Its translation is CASSQDRGGTSYEQYF.

This chain links TRBV28 with TRBJ2-3, with 7 bases aligning to TRBD1. The germline gives CDR1 MDHEN, CDR2 SYDVKM. The CDR3 runs 15 residues. Germline trimming cut 5 bases from V and 3 bases from J; bases unmatched to any gene: 8. CDR3 coding DNA: TGTGCCAGCAGTCCTAGACAGGGCGAAACAGATACGCAGTATTTT. Encoded protein: CASSPRQGETDTQYF.

This clone was seen a few times. CDR3 in DNA: TGTGCCAGCAGCTTAACAGGCCTAAGGAGCACTGAAGCTTTCTTT. Protein product: CASSLTGLRSTEAFF. This chain connects TRBV5-5 to TRBJ1-1; possible D gene TRBD1, 5 bases. Trimming removed 2 bases from V and 4 bases from J, with 15 bases in between. The germline V gene has CDR1 SGHKS and CDR2 YYEKEE (reference sequence). This CDR3 is 15 amino acids long.

The J gene is TRBJ2-7, the V gene TRBV18; the match to TRBD2 covers 10 bases. CDR1 is KGHSH and CDR2 is LQKENI in the germline V gene. The CDR3 extends over 14 amino acids. Trimming at V came to 6 bases and at J to 7 bases, leaving 9 bases not matched to a gene. The DNA of the CDR3 is TGTGCCAGCTCGCCCCTAGCGGGGGCCAGGGAGCAGTACTTC. Translation gives CASSPLAGAREQYF.

This clone was seen once. This sequence joins TRBV4-1 and TRBJ1-1; TRBD1 is a possible D gene (6 bases). Germline V lookup: CDR1 MGHRA, CDR2 YSYEKL. V shed 0 bases and J shed 1 base, with 12 bases lying between them. The CDR3 consists of 16 residues. The CDR3 spells CASSQEGAVRNTEAFF. CDR3 sequence (DNA): TGCGCCAGCAGCCAAGAGGGGGCTGTGAGGAACACTGAAGCTTTCTTT.

This clone has more than one count but fewer than ten. This chain connects TRBV5-1 to TRBJ1-2, with D possibly TRBD1 on 5 matching bases. Per germline, CDR1 SGHRS and CDR2 YFSETQ. Trimming took off 0 bases at V and 6 bases at J, with 12 bases between the two ends. The CDR3 totals 14 residues. DNA of the CDR3: TGCGCCAGCAGCTTGGCCTCAGGGAGGGATGGCTACACCTTC. It translates to CASSLASGRDGYTF.

CDR3 coding DNA: TGTGCCAGCAGTGAAGGCGAGTCAGATACGCAGTATTTT. It codes for CASSEGESDTQYF. The rearrangement uses TRBV2 and TRBJ2-3; D gene ambiguous. The CDR3 consists of 13 residues. The ends were cut back, 1 base at V and 4 bases at J, with 6 bases in the middle. CDR1 is SNHLY and CDR2 is FYNNEI in the germline V gene. Based on the CDR3 plus reference TRBV2 and TRBJ2-3, the full variable domain is EPEVTQTPSHQVTQMGQEVILRCVPISNHLYFYWYRQILGQKVEFLVSFYNNEISEKSEIFDDQFSVERPDGSNFTLKIRSTKLEDSAMYFCASSEGESDTQYFGPGTRLTVL.

The CDR3 is CASSQVGDTDSYEQYF. The DNA of the CDR3 is TGTGCCAGCAGCCAAGTGGGAGACACCGACTCCTACGAGCAGTACTTC. The V gene is TRBV5-6, the J gene TRBJ2-7, with D possibly TRBD2 on 5 matching bases. In germline, CDR1 is SGHDT, CDR2 YYEEEE. V was shortened by 4 bases and J by 0 bases, with 17 bases between the two germline ends. The CDR3 length is 16 residues.

The chain is built from TRBV27 and TRBJ2-7; TRBD1 matches 8 bases. Losses at the gene ends were 7 bases for V and 0 bases for J; bases not matched to a gene: 8. Germline V gene sequence: CDR1 MNHEY, CDR2 SMNVEV (reference sequence). The CDR3 covers 15 residues. In DNA form, the CDR3 reads TGTGCCAGCAAAACCCCCGGGACAGGCTCCTACGAGCAGTACTTC. Protein product: CASKTPGTGSYEQYF.

This rearrangement joins TRBV9 to TRBJ2-7; TRBD2 matches at 10 bases. Germline V gene data show CDR1 as SGDLS and CDR2 as YYNGEE. With V trimmed by 3 bases and J by 4 bases, 4 bases remained unmatched. The CDR3 extends over 14 amino acids. The CDR3 nucleotides are TGTGCCAGCAGCGAGAGCGGGGGGGATTACGAGCAGTACTTC. It is translated as CASSESGGDYEQYF.

The chain recombines TRBV18 with TRBJ2-7; D is perhaps TRBD2 (5 bases). CDR1 and CDR2 (germline): KGHSH, LQKENI. Trimming removed 2 bases at V and 1 base at J, with 6 bases between. This CDR3 region has 13 residues. The CDR3 protein is CASSPGLSYEQYF. The CDR3 coding sequence is TGTGCCAGCTCACCAGGACTGTCCTACGAGCAGTACTTC.

This clone was detected once. The V and J genes are TRBV7-8 and TRBJ1-5; D is unresolved. V lost 0 bases, J lost 0 bases, and 12 bases lay in between. The CDR3 contains 17 residues. Germline-derived CDR1 and CDR2 are SGHVS and FQNEAQ. The CDR3 DNA reads TGTGCCAGCAGCTTAGCGTTGACTAGTCGTAGCAATCAGCCCCAGCATTTT. Translation gives CASSLALTSRSNQPQHF. Full variable domain (rest looked up from reference TRBV7-8 and TRBJ1-5): GAGVSQSPRYKVAKRGQDVALRCDPISGHVSLFWYQQALGQGPEFLTYFQNEAQLDKSGLPSDRFFAERPEGSVSTLKIQRTQQEDSAVYLCASSLALTSRSNQPQHFGDGTRLSIL.

This clone was counted once. V is TRBV7-2 and J is TRBJ2-5; a possible D gene is TRBD2 (5 bases). The CDR3 has 14 residues. Germline V gene data show CDR1 as SGHTA and CDR2 as FQGNSA. Trimming removed 5 bases from V and 1 base from J, with 11 bases in between. The CDR3 region has the DNA TGTGCCAGCAGCCGAGGGCTTCTCCAAGAGACCCAGTACTTC. Translated, it gives CASSRGLLQETQYF.

The chain carries TRBV5-1 and TRBJ2-7, with TRBD1 matching 7 bases. The CDR3 loop spans 14 amino acids. Germline-derived CDR1 and CDR2 are SGHRS and YFSETQ. J gave up 2 bases and V 6 bases, and 8 bases lay outside the gene matches. The CDR3 coding sequence is TGCGCCAGCAACGATGGGACAGAGCCCTACGAGCAGTACTTC. This translates into CASNDGTEPYEQYF.

The V and J genes are TRBV28 and TRBJ2-2; D perhaps matches TRBD1 (6 bases). The length of the CDR3 is 15 residues. Per the germline V gene, CDR1 is MDHEN and CDR2 is SYDVKM. Trimming left V 4 bases short and J 1 base short, with 10 bases between. The CDR3 spells CASSSGTLNTGELFF. CDR3 DNA sequence: TGTGCCAGCAGTTCCGGGACACTGAACACCGGGGAGCTGTTTTTT.